The entry below gives a single T cell receptor (beta chain) sequence along with its context. Libraries were prepared by immunoSEQ multiplex PCR; TCRdb keeps only in-frame clonotypes and omits some of them. The sample lists just under 65,000 clones, 91% seen once, with approximately 1.5% in the top ten. J lost 3 bases, V lost 4 bases, and 3 bases had no gene match. CDR1 is PRHDT, CDR2 FYEKMQ, per germline (reference sequence). The CDR3 is 13 amino acids. This sample is drawn from a study of T cell changes during pregnancy in multiple sclerosis. V gene TRBV13 combines with J gene TRBJ2-7, with 7 bases fitting TRBD2. The sequencing used peripheral blood, collected after pregnancy. The TCR was taken from a female donor in good health, enrolled as a control in a pregnancy study. CDR3 sequence: CASSSGLGYEQYF. CDR3 sequence (DNA): TGTGCCAGCAGCTCCGGACTAGGCTACGAGCAGTACTTC.